The rows below give T cell receptor beta chains drawn from one sample of a study of T cells in localized non-small cell lung cancer. TCRdb's table, derived via immunoSEQ multiplex PCR, lists solely in-frame clones and lacks some. The table has around 50,000 clones, roughly 89% seen once. The sequences come from peripheral blood, collected before any cancer treatment. Receptor source: a male donor older than 55 with stage III squamous cell lung carcinoma. The CDR3 runs from the conserved cysteine through the conserved F or W. The D gene is left open where the match is weak. Rows give clone size only sometimes, using once, few, many, or a class for an expanded clone.

.,.,TRBV16,TRBJ2-3,CASSQSGAHTDTQYF,TGTGCCAGCAGCCAATCAGGAGCTCACACAGATACGCAGTATTTT
TRBD2,.,TRBV7-9,TRBJ2-3,CASSSTSEYTDTQYF,TGTGCCAGCAGCTCGACTAGCGAGTACACAGATACGCAGTATTTT
.,.,TRBV7-3,TRBJ2-1,CASSLTSGIYNEQFF,TGTGCCAGCAGCTTAACTAGCGGAATCTACAATGAGCAGTTCTTC
TRBD2,.,TRBV19,TRBJ2-5,CASSASGSTETQYF,TGTGCCAGTAGTGCTAGCGGGAGCACGGAGACCCAGTACTTC
TRBD1,few,TRBV7-8,TRBJ2-7,CASSYTTGARNEQYF,TGTGCCAGCAGCTATACGACAGGGGCAAGGAACGAGCAGTACTTC
.,.,TRBV27,TRBJ1-1,CASSLSVRGNTEAFF,TGTGCCAGCAGTTTATCGGTGAGGGGGAACACTGAAGCTTTCTTT
TRBD2,.,TRBV6-6,TRBJ2-7,CASSTGRESSYEQYF,TGTGCCAGCAGTACGGGGCGGGAGAGCTCCTACGAGCAGTACTTC
.,.,TRBV2,TRBJ1-3,CATRSGPARGNTIYF,TGTGCAACCAGGTCGGGTCCGGCCAGGGGAAACACCATATATTTT
TRBD1,.,TRBV5-1,TRBJ2-3,CASSPRTGIITDTQYF,TGCGCCAGCAGCCCAAGGACAGGGATTATCACAGATACGCAGTATTTT
.,.,TRBV19,TRBJ2-3,CAGHRDSTYTTQYF,TGTGCCGGCCATAGGGACTCTACATATACCACGCAGTATTTT
TRBD2,.,TRBV29-1,TRBJ2-1,CSAPPGLAGGGHEQFF,TGCAGCGCCCCCCCGGGACTAGCGGGAGGCGGGCATGAGCAGTTCTTC
.,.,TRBV18,TRBJ2-3,CASSDGRYTDTQYF,TGTGCCAGCTCGGACGGAAGATACACAGATACGCAGTATTTT
TRBD2,.,TRBV19,TRBJ2-7,CASSVTSGRDVHEQYF,TGTGCCAGTAGTGTGACTAGCGGGAGGGATGTCCACGAGCAGTACTTC
TRBD1,.,TRBV6-5,TRBJ2-3,CASSYRPGQWTDTQYF,TGTGCCAGCAGTTACAGGCCGGGACAGTGGACAGATACGCAGTATTTT
TRBD2,.,TRBV7-2,TRBJ2-5,CASSSIGTTQETQYF,TGTGCCAGCAGCTCCATCGGGACTACTCAAGAGACCCAGTACTTC
.,few,TRBV27,TRBJ1-1,CASSLSRGNTEAFF,TGTGCCAGCAGTTTATCGCGAGGGAACACTGAAGCTTTCTTT
TRBD1,.,TRBV6-5,TRBJ2-5,CASSHPGQGQETQYF,TGTGCCAGCAGTCACCCGGGACAGGGGCAAGAGACCCAGTACTTC
TRBD2,.,TRBV7-9,TRBJ2-1,CASSYPESLTSGRDEQFF,TGTGCCAGCAGCTACCCGGAATCACTGACTAGCGGGAGGGATGAGCAGTTCTTC
.,few,TRBV6-1,TRBJ2-6,CASSEEEVGWSSGANVLTF,TGTGCCAGCAGTGAAGAGGAGGTGGGGTGGAGCTCTGGGGCCAACGTCCTGACTTTC
.,.,TRBV5-6,TRBJ1-1,CASSLSRQTNTEAFF,TGTGCCAGCAGCTTAAGTCGCCAGACGAACACTGAAGCTTTCTTT
.,.,TRBV7-9,TRBJ1-5,CASSLTGGGNQPQHF,TGTGCCAGCAGCCTAACCGGCGGGGGAAATCAGCCCCAGCATTTT
.,.,TRBV7-9,TRBJ1-6,CASDTSWGPEEPLHF,TGTGCCAGCGACACGTCCTGGGGGCCGGAGGAACCCCTCCACTTT
.,.,TRBV2,TRBJ2-2,CASRASRAGTGELFF,TGTGCCAGCAGGGCGAGCCGGGCAGGGACCGGGGAGCTGTTTTTT
.,few,TRBV6-5,TRBJ2-1,CASSWDLYNEQFF,TGTGCCAGCAGTTGGGACCTCTATAATGAGCAGTTCTTC
.,.,TRBV7-8,TRBJ2-1,CASSLGGLVFGNEQFF,TGTGCCAGCAGCTTAGGGGGTTTGGTTTTCGGCAATGAGCAGTTCTTC
.,few,TRBV7-2,TRBJ2-7,CASSLGWNSYEQYF,TGTGCCAGCAGCTTAGGGTGGAACTCCTACGAGCAGTACTTC
TRBD1,.,TRBV7-3,TRBJ1-1,CASSPTGDLAEAFF,TGTGCCAGCAGCCCTACAGGGGATTTGGCTGAAGCTTTCTTT
.,few,TRBV7-3,TRBJ1-1,CASSPGDSEAFF,TGTGCCAGCAGCCCGGGGGATTCTGAAGCTTTCTTT
.,.,TRBV9,TRBJ2-2,CASSPSWASPTGELFF,TGTGCCAGCAGCCCTAGCTGGGCTAGTCCCACCGGGGAGCTGTTTTTT
.,.,TRBV7-8,TRBJ2-2,CASSLGGASNTGELFF,TGTGCCAGCAGCTTGGGCGGGGCATCGAACACCGGGGAGCTGTTTTTT
TRBD1,.,TRBV9,TRBJ1-1,CASSQTSQGGTEAFF,TGTGCCAGCAGCCAAACTTCCCAGGGGGGCACTGAAGCTTTCTTT
.,once,TRBV12-5,TRBJ1-5,CASGLVGIENQPQHF,TGTGCTAGTGGTTTGGTCGGGATCGAGAATCAGCCCCAGCATTTT
.,.,TRBV5-1,TRBJ1-1,CASSLDRFEAFF,TGCGCCAGCAGCTTGGATCGGTTTGAAGCTTTCTTT
.,once,TRBV29-1,TRBJ1-2,CSVVGVGANGYTF,TGCAGCGTTGTGGGGGTAGGGGCCAATGGCTACACCTTC
.,.,TRBV4-2,TRBJ1-2,CASSQDQGGGYGYTF,TGTGCCAGCAGCCAAGATCAAGGGGGAGGCTATGGCTACACCTTC
TRBD1,few,TRBV7-2,TRBJ1-3,CASSLRGPSSGNTIYF,TGTGCCAGCAGCTTGAGGGGGCCAAGCTCTGGAAACACCATATATTTT
.,.,TRBV18,TRBJ1-5,CASSPREGGNQPQHF,TGTGCCAGCTCACCCCGCGAGGGAGGCAATCAGCCCCAGCATTTT
.,.,TRBV2,TRBJ2-2,CASSGWTGELFF,TGTGCCAGCAGTGGGTGGACCGGGGAGCTGTTTTTT
.,.,TRBV7-2,TRBJ2-7,CASSLQGSWVEQYF,TGTGCCAGCAGCTTACAAGGGTCTTGGGTCGAGCAGTACTTC
.,.,TRBV30,TRBJ2-5,CAWRPAQETQYF,TGTGCCTGGAGACCAGCGCAAGAGACCCAGTACTTC